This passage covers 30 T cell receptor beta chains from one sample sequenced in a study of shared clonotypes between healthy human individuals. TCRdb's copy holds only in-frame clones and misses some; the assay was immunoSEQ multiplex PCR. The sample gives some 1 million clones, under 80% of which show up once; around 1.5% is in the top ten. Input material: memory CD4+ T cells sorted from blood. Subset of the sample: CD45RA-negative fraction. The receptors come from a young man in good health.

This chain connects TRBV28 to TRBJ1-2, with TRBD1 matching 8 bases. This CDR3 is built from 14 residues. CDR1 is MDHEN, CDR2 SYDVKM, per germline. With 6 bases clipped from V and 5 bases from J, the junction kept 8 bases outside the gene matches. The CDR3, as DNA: TGTGCCAGCAGCCCAGGACAGGGCCGGTATGGCTACACCTTC. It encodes CASSPGQGRYGYTF.

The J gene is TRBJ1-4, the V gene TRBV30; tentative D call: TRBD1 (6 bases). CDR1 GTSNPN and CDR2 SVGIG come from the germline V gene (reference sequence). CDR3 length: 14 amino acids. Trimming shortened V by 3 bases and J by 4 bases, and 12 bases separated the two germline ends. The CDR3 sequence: CAWRAGAFNEKLFF. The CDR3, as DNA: TGTGCCTGGAGGGCGGGGGCCTTTAATGAAAAACTGTTTTTT.

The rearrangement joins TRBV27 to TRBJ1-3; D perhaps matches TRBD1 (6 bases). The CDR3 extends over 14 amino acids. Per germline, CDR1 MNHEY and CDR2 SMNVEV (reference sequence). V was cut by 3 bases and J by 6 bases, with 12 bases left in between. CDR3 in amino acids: CASSFSGQTNTIYF. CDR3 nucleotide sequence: TGTGCCAGCAGTTTCTCCGGACAGACAAACACCATATATTTT.

The CDR3 nucleotides read TGTGCCAGTCGCGTCGGGGACACTGAAGCTTTCTTT. It is translated as CASRVGDTEAFF. V usage is TRBV6-5 and J usage is TRBJ1-1; D unresolved. CDR3 length equals 12 residues. Germline loops: CDR1 MNHEY, CDR2 SVGAGI. Trimming left V 9 bases short and J 3 bases short, with 11 bases between.

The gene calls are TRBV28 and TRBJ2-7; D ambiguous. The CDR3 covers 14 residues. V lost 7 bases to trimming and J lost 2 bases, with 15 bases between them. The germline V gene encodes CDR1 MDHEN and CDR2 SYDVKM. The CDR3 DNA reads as TGTGCCAGCACCACCGGCTCACCGACCTACGAGCAGTACTTC. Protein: CASTTGSPTYEQYF.

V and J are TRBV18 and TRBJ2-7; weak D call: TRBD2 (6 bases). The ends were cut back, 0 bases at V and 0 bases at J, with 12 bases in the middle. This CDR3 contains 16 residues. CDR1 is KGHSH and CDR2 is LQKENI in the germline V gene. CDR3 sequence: CASSPPVRESSYEQYF. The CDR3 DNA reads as TGTGCCAGCTCACCACCGGTGCGGGAAAGCTCCTACGAGCAGTACTTC.

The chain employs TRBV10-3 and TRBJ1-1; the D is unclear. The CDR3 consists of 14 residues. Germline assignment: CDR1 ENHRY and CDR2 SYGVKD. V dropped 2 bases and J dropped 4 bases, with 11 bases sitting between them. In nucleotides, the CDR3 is TGTGCCATCAGTGAGAACGTGGGTTTCACTGAAGCTTTCTTT. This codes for CAISENVGFTEAFF.

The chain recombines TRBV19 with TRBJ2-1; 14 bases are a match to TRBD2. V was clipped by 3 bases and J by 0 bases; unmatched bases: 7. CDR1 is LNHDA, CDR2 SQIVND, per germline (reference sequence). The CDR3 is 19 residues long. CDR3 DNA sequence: TGTGCCAGTAGTATGGGGACTAGCGGGGGAAAGAGCTCCTACAATGAGCAGTTCTTC. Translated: CASSMGTSGGKSSYNEQFF.

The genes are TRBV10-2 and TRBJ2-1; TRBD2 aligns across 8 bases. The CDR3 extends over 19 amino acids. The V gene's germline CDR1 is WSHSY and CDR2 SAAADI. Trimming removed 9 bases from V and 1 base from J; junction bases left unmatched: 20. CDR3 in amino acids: CARPLSGNGGLGSYNEQFF. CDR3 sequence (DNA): TGCGCCAGGCCCCTTAGCGGGAATGGGGGTTTAGGTTCCTACAATGAGCAGTTCTTC.

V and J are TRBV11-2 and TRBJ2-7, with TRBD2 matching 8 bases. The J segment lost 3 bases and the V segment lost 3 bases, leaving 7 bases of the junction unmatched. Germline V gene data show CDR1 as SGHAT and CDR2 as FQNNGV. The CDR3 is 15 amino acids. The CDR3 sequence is CASSFSGTLYYEQYF. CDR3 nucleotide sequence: TGTGCCAGCAGCTTTAGCGGGACGCTATACTACGAGCAGTACTTC. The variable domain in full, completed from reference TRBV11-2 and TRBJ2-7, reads EAGVAQSPRYKIIEKRQSVAFWCNPISGHATLYWYQQILGQGPKLLIQFQNNGVVDDSQLPKDRFSAERLKGVDSTLKIQPAKLEDSAVYLCASSFSGTLYYEQYFGPGTRLTVT.

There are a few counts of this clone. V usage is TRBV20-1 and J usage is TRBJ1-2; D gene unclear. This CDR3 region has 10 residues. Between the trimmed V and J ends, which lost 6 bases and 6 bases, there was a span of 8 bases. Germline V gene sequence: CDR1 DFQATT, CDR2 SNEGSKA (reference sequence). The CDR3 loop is CSAWRDGYTF. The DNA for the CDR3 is TGCAGTGCCTGGAGGGATGGCTACACCTTC.

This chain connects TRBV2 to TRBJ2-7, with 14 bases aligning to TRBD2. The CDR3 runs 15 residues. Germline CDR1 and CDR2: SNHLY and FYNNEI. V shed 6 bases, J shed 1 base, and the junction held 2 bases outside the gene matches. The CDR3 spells CASRGTSGGSYEQYF. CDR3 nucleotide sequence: TGTGCCAGCAGGGGGACTAGCGGGGGTTCCTACGAGCAGTACTTC. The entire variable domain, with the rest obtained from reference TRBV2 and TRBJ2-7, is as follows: EPEVTQTPSHQVTQMGQEVILRCVPISNHLYFYWYRQILGQKVEFLVSFYNNEISEKSEIFDDQFSVERPDGSNFTLKIRSTKLEDSAMYFCASRGTSGGSYEQYFGPGTRLTVT.

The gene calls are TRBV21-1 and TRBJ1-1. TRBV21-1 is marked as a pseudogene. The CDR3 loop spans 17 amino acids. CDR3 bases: TGTGCCAGCAGTTCGGTCCGGGACGTTGAATTGAACACTGAAGCTTTCTTT. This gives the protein CASSSVRDVELNTEAFF.

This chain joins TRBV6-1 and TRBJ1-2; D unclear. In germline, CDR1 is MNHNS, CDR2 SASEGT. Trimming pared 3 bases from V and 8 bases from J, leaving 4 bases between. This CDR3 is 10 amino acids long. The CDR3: CASSDRGYTF. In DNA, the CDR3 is TGTGCCAGCAGTGATAGGGGCTACACCTTC.

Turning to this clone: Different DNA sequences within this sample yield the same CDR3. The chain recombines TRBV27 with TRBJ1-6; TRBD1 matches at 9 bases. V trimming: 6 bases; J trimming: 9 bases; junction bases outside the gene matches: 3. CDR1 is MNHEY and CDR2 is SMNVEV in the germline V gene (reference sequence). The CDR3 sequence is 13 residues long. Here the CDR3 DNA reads TGTGCCAGCAGGGGACAGGGAGGTTCACCCCTCCACTTT. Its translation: CASRGQGGSPLHF.

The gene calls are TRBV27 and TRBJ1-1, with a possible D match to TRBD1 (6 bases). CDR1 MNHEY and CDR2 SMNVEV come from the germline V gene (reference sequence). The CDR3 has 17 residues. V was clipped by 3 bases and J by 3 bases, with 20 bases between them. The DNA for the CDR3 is TGTGCCAGCAGTTTGGGCCCAGCACAGGGCCGACACACTGAAGCTTTCTTT. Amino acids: CASSLGPAQGRHTEAFF.

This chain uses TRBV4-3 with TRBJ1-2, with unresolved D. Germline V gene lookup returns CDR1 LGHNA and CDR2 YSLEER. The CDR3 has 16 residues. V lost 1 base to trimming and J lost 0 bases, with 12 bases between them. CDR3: CASSQVMAGTNYGYTF. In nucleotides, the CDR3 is TGCGCCAGCAGCCAAGTTATGGCAGGCACTAACTATGGCTACACCTTC.

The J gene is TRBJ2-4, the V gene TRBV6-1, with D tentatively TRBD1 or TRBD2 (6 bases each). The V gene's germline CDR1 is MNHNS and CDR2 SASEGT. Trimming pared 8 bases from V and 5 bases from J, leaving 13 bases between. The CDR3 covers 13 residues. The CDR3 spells CASSRGRENIQYF. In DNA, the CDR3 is TGTGCCAGCTCACGGGGGCGCGAAAACATTCAGTACTTC.

The CDR3 protein is CAISEKPGQGAVNTEAFF. The CDR3 nucleotides read TGTGCCATCAGTGAAAAACCGGGACAGGGGGCGGTGAACACTGAAGCTTTCTTT. The chain carries TRBV10-3 and TRBJ1-1, with 12 bases matching TRBD1. The germline CDR1 and CDR2 sequences are ENHRY and SYGVKD. The CDR3 loop spans 18 amino acids. V trimming: 3 bases; J trimming: 0 bases; junction bases outside the gene matches: 8.

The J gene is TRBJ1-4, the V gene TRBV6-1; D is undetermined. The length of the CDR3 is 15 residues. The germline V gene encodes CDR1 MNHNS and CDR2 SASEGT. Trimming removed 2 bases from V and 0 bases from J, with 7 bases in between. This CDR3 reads CASSEMGSTNEKLFF. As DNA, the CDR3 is TGTGCCAGCAGTGAAATGGGGTCAACTAATGAAAAACTGTTTTTT.

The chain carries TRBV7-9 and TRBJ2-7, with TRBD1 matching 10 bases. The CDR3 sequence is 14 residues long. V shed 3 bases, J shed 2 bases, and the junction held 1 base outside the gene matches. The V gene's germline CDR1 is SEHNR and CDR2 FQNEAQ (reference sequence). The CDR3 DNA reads TGTGCCAGCAGCTTGACAGGGGGCACCTACGAGCAGTACTTC. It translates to CASSLTGGTYEQYF.

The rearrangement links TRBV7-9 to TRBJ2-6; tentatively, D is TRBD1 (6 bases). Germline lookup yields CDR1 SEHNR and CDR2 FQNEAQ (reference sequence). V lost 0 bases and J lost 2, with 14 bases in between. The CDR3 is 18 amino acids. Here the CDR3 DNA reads TGTGCCAGCAGCTTAGCCACCAGGGGCAGCGCTGGGGCCAACGTCCTGACTTTC. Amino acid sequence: CASSLATRGSAGANVLTF.

CDR3 bases: TGTGCCAGTAGATCTGGGACGCTTAGCGAGCAGTACTTC. Its translation is CASRSGTLSEQYF. J is TRBJ2-7 and V is TRBV19; TRBD1 or TRBD2 may be the D gene (5 bases each). The CDR3 length is 13 residues. Germline V CDR1 and CDR2: LNHDA, SQIVND (reference sequence). Trimming left V 6 bases short and J 6 bases short, with 15 bases between.

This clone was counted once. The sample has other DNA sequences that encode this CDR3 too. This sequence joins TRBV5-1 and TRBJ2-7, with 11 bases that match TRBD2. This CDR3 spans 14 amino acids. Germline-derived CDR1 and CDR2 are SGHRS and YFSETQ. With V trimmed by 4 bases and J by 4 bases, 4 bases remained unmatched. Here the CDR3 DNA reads TGCGCCAGCAGCCCCGGGACTAGCGGTTACGAGCAGTACTTC. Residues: CASSPGTSGYEQYF.

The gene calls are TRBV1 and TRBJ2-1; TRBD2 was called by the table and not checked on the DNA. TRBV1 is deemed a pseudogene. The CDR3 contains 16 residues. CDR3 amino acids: CTSSRCPGVVHNEQFF. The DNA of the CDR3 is TGCACCAGCAGCCGTTGCCCGGGAGTGGTACACAATGAGCAGTTCTTC.

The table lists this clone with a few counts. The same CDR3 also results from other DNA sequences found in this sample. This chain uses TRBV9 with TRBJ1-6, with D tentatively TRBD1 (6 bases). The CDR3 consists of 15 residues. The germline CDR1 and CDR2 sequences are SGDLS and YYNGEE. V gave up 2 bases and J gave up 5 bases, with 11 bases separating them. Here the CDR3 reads CASSVGGRDNSPLHF. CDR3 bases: TGTGCCAGCAGCGTTGGGGGGCGAGATAATTCACCCCTCCACTTT.

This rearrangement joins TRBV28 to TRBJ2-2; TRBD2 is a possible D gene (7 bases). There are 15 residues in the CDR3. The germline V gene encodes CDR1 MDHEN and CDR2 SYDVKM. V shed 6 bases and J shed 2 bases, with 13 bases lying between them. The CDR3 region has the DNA TGTGCCAGCAGCAGAGGGGGGGGAAACACCGGGGAGCTGTTTTTT. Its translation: CASSRGGGNTGELFF.

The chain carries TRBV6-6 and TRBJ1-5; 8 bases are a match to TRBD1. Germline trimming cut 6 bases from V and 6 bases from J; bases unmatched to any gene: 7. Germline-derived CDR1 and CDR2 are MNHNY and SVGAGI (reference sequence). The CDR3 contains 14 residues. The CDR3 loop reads CASSPGQGVQPQHF. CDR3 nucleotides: TGTGCCAGCAGCCCCGGACAGGGAGTTCAGCCCCAGCATTTT.

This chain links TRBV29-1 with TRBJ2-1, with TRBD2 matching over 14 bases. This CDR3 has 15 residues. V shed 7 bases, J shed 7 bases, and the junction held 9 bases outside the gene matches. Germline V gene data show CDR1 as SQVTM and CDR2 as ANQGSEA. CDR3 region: CSARLAGGPYNEQFF. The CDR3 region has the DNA TGCAGCGCGAGACTAGCGGGGGGGCCGTATAATGAGCAGTTCTTC.

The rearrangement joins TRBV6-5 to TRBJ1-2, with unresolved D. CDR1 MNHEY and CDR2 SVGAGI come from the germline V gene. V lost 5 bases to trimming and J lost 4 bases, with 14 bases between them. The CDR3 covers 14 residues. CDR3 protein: CASSRSSMGYGYTF. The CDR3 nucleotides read TGTGCCAGCAGTAGGTCCTCAATGGGCTATGGCTACACCTTC.